This is a list of T cell receptor beta chains from one sample in a study of shared clonotypes between healthy human individuals. Here immunoSEQ multiplex PCR was the method, and the copy in TCRdb shows in-frame clones only, minus some. The data hold 450,000 to 500,000 clones, with 70% to 80% observed a single time. Sequenced input: PBMCs. The source of these receptors is a woman aged 35 to 49 in good health. Some clones in this sample may be carry-over from other donors' samples. Each CDR3 is given with its conserved first and last residue.

J gene | V gene | CDR3 protein
TRBJ1-2 | TRBV2 | CASSENRVDGYTF
TRBJ1-1 | TRBV19 | CASSISSGAEAFF
TRBJ2-5 | TRBV19 | CASSGYTDRRETQYF
TRBJ2-5 | TRBV2 | CASSGLAETQYF
TRBJ2-1 | TRBV4-3 | CASSQEGYYNEQFF
TRBJ2-5 | TRBV5-1 | CASSLGGGTTGPETQYF
TRBJ2-4 | TRBV6-1 | CASSERSGNIQYF
TRBJ2-6 | TRBV5-4 | CASSLFGANVLTF
TRBJ1-6 | TRBV30 | CAWRSSYNSPLHF
TRBJ1-5 | TRBV6-4 | CASSDPTGASNQPQHF
TRBJ2-7 | TRBV11-3 | CASSWGQSNDEQYF
TRBJ2-1 | TRBV13 | CASSLGGGSSYNEQFF
TRBJ1-1 | TRBV2 | CASSDSYTEAFF
TRBJ2-2 | TRBV2 | CASRPGTATGELFF
TRBJ2-1 | TRBV28 | CASRRASSYNEQFF
TRBJ2-7 | TRBV7-2 | CASSTPTSGSYEQYF
TRBJ1-5 | TRBV7-2 | CASSTGAVNQPQHF
TRBJ1-2 | TRBV29-1 | CSAGDSRIYGYTF
TRBJ2-3 | TRBV7-2 | CASSLGGLDSDTQYF
TRBJ1-1 | TRBV28 | CASIPGTATEAFF
TRBJ2-5 | TRBV11-2 | CASSLVGGQQETQYF
TRBJ2-1 | TRBV7-9 | CASSSTGGNEQFF
NA | TRBV11-2 | CASSLTGTGEYEQYF
TRBJ2-3 | TRBV4-2 | CASSQHPGGPGADTQYF
TRBJ2-7 | TRBV7-3 | CASSPSGGPYEQYF
TRBJ1-1 | TRBV6-5 | CASSLRWVNTEAFF
TRBJ2-2 | TRBV7-9 | CASSTSPGELFF
TRBJ1-6 | TRBV5-4 | CASSLASGSGNSPLHF
NA | TRBV19 | CASDGGYEQYF
TRBJ1-1 | TRBV5-6 | CASSLGVYTEAFF
TRBJ1-2 | TRBV5-4 | CASSFSSGVRNGGYTF
TRBJ1-1 | TRBV11-2 | CASSLRYTEAFF
TRBJ1-4 | TRBV7-2 | CASSLGGGPNEKLFF
TRBJ1-5 | TRBV5-8 | CASSSDRVNQPQHF
TRBJ2-3 | TRBV13 | CASSPTTGGMSTQYF
TRBJ2-3 | TRBV18 | CASSPPGLAGVLTQYF
TRBJ1-2 | TRBV4-1 | CASSQGSGRTNYGYTF
TRBJ2-7 | TRBV14 | CASSQSRGIYEQYF
TRBJ1-5 | TRBV28 | CALGGQPQHF
TRBJ2-3 | TRBV18 | CASSPPIRDTQYF
TRBJ2-1 | TRBV5-1 | CASSVGTSGFDEQFF
TRBJ2-5 | TRBV7-7 | CASSLGASDQETQYF
TRBJ2-1 | TRBV10-3 | CAISDRAGVTGNEQFF
TRBJ2-7 | TRBV11-1 | CASSFPRSTAGGTSYEQYF
TRBJ2-1 | TRBV4-2 | CASSQAAGHDNEQFF
TRBJ2-7 | TRBV4-2 | CASSPGLAGVFEQYF
TRBJ1-4 | TRBV21-1 | CASSKPQSTNEKLFF
TRBJ2-3 | TRBV7-2 | CASSSMAGVDTQYF
TRBJ1-2 | TRBV6-5 | CASSAGPRGYTF
TRBJ2-7 | TRBV29-1 | CSVVGQGSYEQYF
TRBJ2-7 | TRBV28 | CASSLRDPVSYEQYF
TRBJ2-2 | TRBV11-3 | CASSSPASGENTGELFF
TRBJ2-1 | TRBV7-2 | CASSLAQATYNEQFF